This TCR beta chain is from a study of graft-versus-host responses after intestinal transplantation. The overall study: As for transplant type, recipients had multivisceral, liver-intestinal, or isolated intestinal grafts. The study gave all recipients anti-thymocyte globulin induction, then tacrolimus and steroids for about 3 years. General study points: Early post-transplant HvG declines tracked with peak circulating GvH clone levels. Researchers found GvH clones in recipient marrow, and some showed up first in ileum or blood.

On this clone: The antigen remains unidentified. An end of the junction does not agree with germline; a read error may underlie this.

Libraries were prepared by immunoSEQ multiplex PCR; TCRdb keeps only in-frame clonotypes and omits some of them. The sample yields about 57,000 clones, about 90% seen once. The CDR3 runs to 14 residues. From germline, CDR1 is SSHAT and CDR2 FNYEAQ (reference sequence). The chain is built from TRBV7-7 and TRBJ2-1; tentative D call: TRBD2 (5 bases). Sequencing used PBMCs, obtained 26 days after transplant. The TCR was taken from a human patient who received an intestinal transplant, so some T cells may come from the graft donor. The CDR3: CASSLTAEGNEQFF. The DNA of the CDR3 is TGTGCTAGCAGCTTAACGGCCGAGGGTAATGAGCAGTTCTTC. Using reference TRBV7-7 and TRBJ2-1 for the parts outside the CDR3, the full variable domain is GAGVSQSPRYKVTKRGQDVTLRCDPISSHATLYWYQQALGQGPEFLTYFNYEAQPDKSGLPSDRFSAERPEGSISTLTIQRTEQRDSAMYRCASSLTAEGNEQFFGPGTRLTVL.